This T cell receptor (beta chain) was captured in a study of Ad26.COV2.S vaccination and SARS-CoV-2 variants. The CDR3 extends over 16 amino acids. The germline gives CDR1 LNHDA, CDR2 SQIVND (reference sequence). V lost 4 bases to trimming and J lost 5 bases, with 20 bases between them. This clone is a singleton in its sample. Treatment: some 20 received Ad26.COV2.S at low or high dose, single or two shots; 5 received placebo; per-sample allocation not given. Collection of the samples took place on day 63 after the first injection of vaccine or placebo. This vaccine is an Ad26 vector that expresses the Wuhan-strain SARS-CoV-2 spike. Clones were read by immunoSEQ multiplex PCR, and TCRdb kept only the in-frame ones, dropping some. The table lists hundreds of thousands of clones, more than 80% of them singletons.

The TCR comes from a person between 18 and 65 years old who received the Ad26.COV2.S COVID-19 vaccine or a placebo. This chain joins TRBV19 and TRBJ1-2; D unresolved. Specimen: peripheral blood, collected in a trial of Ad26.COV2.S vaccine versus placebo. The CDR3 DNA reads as TGTGCCAGTAGTACCTCCTGGACCGCCTTCGGGTATGGCTACACCTTC. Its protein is CASSTSWTAFGYGYTF.